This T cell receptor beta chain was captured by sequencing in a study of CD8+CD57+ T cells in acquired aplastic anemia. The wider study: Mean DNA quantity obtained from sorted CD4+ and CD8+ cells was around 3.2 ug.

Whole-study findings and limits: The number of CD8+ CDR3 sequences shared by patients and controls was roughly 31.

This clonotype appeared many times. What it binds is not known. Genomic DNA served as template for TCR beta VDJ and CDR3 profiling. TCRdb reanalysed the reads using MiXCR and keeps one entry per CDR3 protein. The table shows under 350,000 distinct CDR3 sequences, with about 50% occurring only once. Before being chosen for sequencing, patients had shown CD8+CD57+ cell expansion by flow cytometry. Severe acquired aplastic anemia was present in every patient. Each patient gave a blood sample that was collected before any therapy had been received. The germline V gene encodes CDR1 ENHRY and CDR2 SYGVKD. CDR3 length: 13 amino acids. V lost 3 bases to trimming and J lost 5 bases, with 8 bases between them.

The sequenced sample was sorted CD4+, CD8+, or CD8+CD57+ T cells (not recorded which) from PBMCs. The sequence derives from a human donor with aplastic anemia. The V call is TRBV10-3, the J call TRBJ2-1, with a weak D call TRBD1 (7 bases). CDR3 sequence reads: CAISDRGDNEQFF. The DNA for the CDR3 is TGTGCCATCAGTGACAGGGGGGACAATGAGCAGTTCTTC.